This T cell receptor (beta chain) was obtained from a study of T cell changes during pregnancy in multiple sclerosis. Produced via immunoSEQ multiplex PCR; TCRdb's table is partial and in-frame only. The repertoire consists of around 30,000 clones, with roughly 87% occurring once and the leading ten covering more than 9%. Between the trimmed V and J ends, which lost 7 bases and 6 bases, there was a span of 22 bases. The germline CDR1 and CDR2 sequences are SEHNR and FQNEAQ (reference sequence). The CDR3 spans 16 residues. V is TRBV7-9 and J is TRBJ2-1; D may be TRBD2 (6 bases). The origin of this receptor is a female donor with multiple sclerosis, enrolled in a pregnancy study. The material sequenced was CD8+ T cells from peripheral blood mononuclear cells, taken in the second trimester of pregnancy. Here the CDR3 DNA reads TGTGCCAGCAACCTAGGACTATCACCAACATTCAATGAGCAGTTCTTC. Its protein is CASNLGLSPTFNEQFF. Supplemented by reference TRBV7-9 and TRBJ2-1, the full variable domain reads DTGVSQNPRHKITKRGQNVTFRCDPISEHNRLYWYRQTLGQGPEFLTYFQNEAQLEKSRLLSDRFSAERPKGSFSTLEIQRTEQGDSAMYLCASNLGLSPTFNEQFFGPGTRLTVL.